This T cell receptor beta chain stems from a study of blood T cells in healthy people across ages. General study points: Long-lived and aged donors differed, with more naive CD4+ cells and higher diversity in the long-lived.

The CDR3 contains 15 residues. Germline V lookup: CDR1 SGHTA, CDR2 FQGNSA. The V gene lost 1 base and the J gene lost 2 bases, with 11 bases spanning the gap. Then a second PCR, running roughly 7 to 11 cycles, was carried out with a sample-barcoded 5' primer and a J-beta primer mix. TCRdb analysed the 5' RACE reads with MiXCR anew, one entry per CDR3 protein. The sample lists 1.8 million or so distinct CDR3 sequences; roughly 43% were seen once. This clonotype was observed many times. Its target is not known. The origin of this receptor is a human donor in good health. The chain recombines TRBV7-2 with TRBJ2-5, with unresolved D. Material for sequencing was blood. CDR3: CASSLGASLQETQYF. CDR3 sequence (DNA): TGTGCCAGCAGCTTAGGGGCTAGTTTACAAGAGACCCAGTACTTC.